Following are 32 T cell receptor beta chains from one sample sequenced in a study of cytomegalovirus exposure and HLA in healthy donors. Primers: 60 Vbeta forward and 13 Jbeta reverse. Data came from immunoSEQ multiplex PCR; TCRdb stores just in-frame clones and leaves some out. The sample has 150,000 or so clones, around 80% seen once; the top ten hold roughly 0.76%. Sequenced: PBMCs. Source of these receptors: a female donor in good health and CMV-seronegative.

This sequence joins TRBV7-2 and TRBJ1-2, with D maybe TRBD1 (6 bases). Germline loops: CDR1 SGHTA, CDR2 FQGNSA. CDR3 length: 19 residues. The ends were cut back, 1 base at V and 8 bases at J, with 29 bases in the middle. The CDR3 loop reads CASSLVPGAFRETRGGYTF. The CDR3 bases are TGTGCCAGCAGCTTAGTCCCCGGGGCTTTTCGCGAAACTAGGGGGGGCTACACCTTC.

As to this clone: The junction and the germline gene differ at one end; a read error may be behind it. The J gene is TRBJ2-6, the V gene TRBV4-3; D may be TRBD1 (5 bases). The CDR3 runs to 15 residues. Looked up from germline, CDR1 is LGHNA and CDR2 is YSLEER. The CDR3: CASSRTGSGANGLTF. CDR3 bases: TGCGCCAGCAGCCGAACAGGCTCTGGGGCCAACGGCCTGACTTTC.

The V and J genes are TRBV6-5 and TRBJ2-7, with D perhaps TRBD1 (5 bases). V gave up 2 bases and J gave up 1 base, with 6 bases separating them. This CDR3 is built from 13 residues. The germline gives CDR1 MNHEY, CDR2 SVGAGI. The CDR3 DNA reads TGTGCCAGCAGTTACGGGGCTTCCTACGAGCAGTACTTC. Protein product: CASSYGASYEQYF.

This clone occurred once. The V and J genes are TRBV6-1 and TRBJ1-6; the D is unclear. Germline V gene data show CDR1 as MNHNS and CDR2 as SASEGT. The CDR3 extends over 14 amino acids. Trimming took 7 bases from V and 5 from J, leaving 12 bases between them. The CDR3 bases are TGTGCCAGCACCGGGGAGGGCGATAATTCACCCCTCCACTTT. It yields the protein CASTGEGDNSPLHF.

The chain couples TRBV7-9 to TRBJ1-4; no definite D call. In germline, CDR1 is SEHNR, CDR2 FQNEAQ (reference sequence). This CDR3 region has 15 residues. Trimming stripped 2 bases from V and 0 bases from J, with 7 bases between. The CDR3 DNA reads as TGTGCCAGCAGCTTAAGCGTTTCAACTAATGAAAAACTGTTTTTT. It specifies CASSLSVSTNEKLFF.

This chain links TRBV7-9 with TRBJ2-7; D remains ambiguous. The CDR3 runs 12 residues. Per germline, CDR1 SEHNR and CDR2 FQNEAQ (reference sequence). Trimming removed 1 base at V and 2 bases at J, with 3 bases between. CDR3 in amino acids: CASSLVTYEQYF. The CDR3 DNA is TGTGCCAGCAGCTTAGTTACCTACGAGCAGTACTTC.

The V gene is TRBV5-1, the J gene TRBJ1-4; 8 bases fit TRBD1. CDR3 length: 15 amino acids. CDR1 is SGHRS, CDR2 YFSETQ, per germline. With V trimmed by 2 bases and J by 5 bases, 5 bases remained unmatched. The CDR3 sequence is CASSLRQGSNEKLFF. Here the CDR3 DNA reads TGCGCCAGCAGCTTACGACAGGGGTCGAATGAAAAACTGTTTTTT. Filled out from reference TRBV5-1 and TRBJ1-4, the complete variable domain reads KAGVTQTPRYLIKTRGQQVTLSCSPISGHRSVSWYQQTPGQGLQFLFEYFSETQRNKGNFPGRFSGRQFSNSRSEMNVSTLELGDSALYLCASSLRQGSNEKLFFGSGTQLSVL.

To note about this clone: Other DNA variants within this sample encode the same CDR3. The genes are TRBV28 and TRBJ1-2, with a possible D match to TRBD1 (6 bases). The ends were cut back, 6 bases at V and 0 bases at J, with 14 bases in the middle. This CDR3 contains 15 residues. Germline V gene data show CDR1 as MDHEN and CDR2 as SYDVKM. CDR3 protein: CASSRTGRTNYGYTF. For the CDR3, the DNA is TGTGCCAGCAGCCGTACAGGGCGAACTAACTATGGCTACACCTTC.

This clone was counted a single time. The rearrangement links TRBV12-5 to TRBJ1-6, with D perhaps matching TRBD1 (6 bases). Trimming shortened V by 1 base and J by 11 bases, and 12 bases separated the two germline ends. Germline CDR1 is LGHNT and CDR2 is FRNRAP. This CDR3 spans 14 amino acids. This CDR3 reads CASGLGQAIPPLHF. CDR3 nucleotide sequence: TGTGCTAGTGGTTTGGGACAGGCTATACCACCCCTCCACTTT.

The chain uses TRBV25-1 and TRBJ2-2, with D possibly being TRBD1 (6 bases). V shed 1 base and J shed 4 bases, with 19 bases lying between them. This CDR3 contains 18 residues. CDR1 is MGHDK, CDR2 SYGVNS, per germline. The CDR3 is CASSELGGGQTRTGELFF. CDR3 DNA: TGTGCCAGCAGTGAATTAGGGGGTGGACAGACCCGCACCGGGGAGCTGTTTTTT.

This chain links TRBV7-3 with TRBJ2-1; perhaps TRBD2 as D (6 bases). The germline CDR1 and CDR2 sequences are SGHTA and FQGTGA. The CDR3 loop spans 15 amino acids. V shed 4 bases and J shed 4 bases, with 14 bases lying between them. This chain's CDR3 is CASSSPMEGYNEQFF. The CDR3, as DNA: TGTGCCAGCAGCTCCCCAATGGAGGGGTACAATGAGCAGTTCTTC. Filled out from reference TRBV7-3 and TRBJ2-1, the complete variable domain reads GAGVSQTPSNKVTEKGKYVELRCDPISGHTALYWYRQSLGQGPEFLIYFQGTGAADDSGLPNDRFFAVRPEGSVSTLKIQRTERGDSAVYLCASSSPMEGYNEQFFGPGTRLTVL.

This chain links TRBV6-5 with TRBJ1-4; D is unclear. The V and J ends lost 0 bases and 7 bases respectively, with 15 bases between them. Germline V lookup: CDR1 MNHEY, CDR2 SVGAGI. The CDR3 sequence is 16 residues long. CDR3 DNA sequence: TGTGCCAGCAGTTACTCTCTCAATGGGCTGGGTGAAAAACTGTTTTTT. Encoded protein: CASSYSLNGLGEKLFF.

The chain carries TRBV7-2 and TRBJ1-2, with unresolved D. Deletions cut 5 bases from V and 7 bases from J, with 11 bases between. The CDR3 has 12 residues. Germline CDR1 SGHTA, CDR2 FQGNSA. The CDR3 region is CASSPQVGGYTF. The CDR3 DNA sequence: TGTGCCAGCAGCCCTCAGGTGGGTGGCTACACCTTC.

This chain joins TRBV5-1 and TRBJ1-1; D is ambiguous. Germline V gene sequence: CDR1 SGHRS, CDR2 YFSETQ. This CDR3 region has 13 residues. V was clipped by 0 bases and J by 1 base, with 4 bases between them. The CDR3 sequence is CASSLVRNTEAFF. The DNA for the CDR3 is TGCGCCAGCAGCTTGGTTAGGAACACTGAAGCTTTCTTT.

This clone has a handful of counts. The J gene is TRBJ2-3, the V gene TRBV27; 16 nucleotides align to TRBD2. The CDR3 loop spans 18 amino acids. J gave up 6 bases and V 6 bases, and 12 bases lay outside the gene matches. CDR1 and CDR2 (germline): MNHEY, SMNVEV (reference sequence). CDR3 nucleotide sequence: TGTGCCAGCAGGGGACTAGCGGGAGGGCGGAGTTTTTCCGATACGCAGTATTTT. Protein sequence: CASRGLAGGRSFSDTQYF.

This chain links TRBV7-2 with TRBJ1-1; the D is unclear. CDR1 and CDR2 (germline): SGHTA, FQGNSA. The ends were cut back, 5 bases at V and 1 base at J, with 8 bases in the middle. The CDR3 spans 13 residues. The CDR3 loop is CASSPWANTEAFF. In nucleotides, the CDR3 is TGTGCCAGCAGCCCCTGGGCGAACACTGAAGCTTTCTTT.

The chain carries TRBV29-1 and TRBJ2-7; 12 bases are a match to TRBD2. CDR1 SQVTM and CDR2 ANQGSEA come from the germline V gene. V shed 7 bases and J 8 bases; nucleotides not matched to a gene: 6. The length of the CDR3 is 12 residues. The CDR3 nucleotides read TGCAGCGCCGGGACTAGCGGGCCTCAGCAGTACTTC. Translation gives CSAGTSGPQQYF.

J is TRBJ2-1 and V is TRBV5-1; 8 bases line up with TRBD2. V shed 2 bases and J 2 bases; nucleotides not matched to a gene: 3. This CDR3 region has 15 residues. The germline CDR1 and CDR2 sequences are SGHRS and YFSETQ. The CDR3 sequence is CASSLTSGPYNEQFF. The CDR3 region has the DNA TGCGCCAGCAGCTTAACTAGCGGCCCCTACAATGAGCAGTTCTTC.

The chain joins TRBV29-1 to TRBJ2-1, with TRBD1 matching over 11 bases. Germline-derived CDR1 and CDR2 are SQVTM and ANQGSEA. The V segment lost 3 bases and the J segment 13 bases; nucleotides outside the gene matches: 5. This CDR3 is built from 12 residues. The CDR3 here is CSVDRTGGYQFF. The CDR3 DNA sequence: TGCAGCGTTGATCGGACAGGGGGCTATCAGTTCTTC.

This clone occurred once. V gene TRBV7-9 combines with J gene TRBJ2-1, with D uncertain. This CDR3 region has 13 residues. Trimming shortened V by 4 bases and J by 5 bases, and 9 bases separated the two germline ends. The germline gives CDR1 SEHNR, CDR2 FQNEAQ (reference sequence). Here the CDR3 reads CASSSWRDNEQFF. The CDR3 region has the DNA TGTGCCAGCAGCTCCTGGAGAGACAATGAGCAGTTCTTC.

This clone occurred a few times. Other DNA sequences within the sample encode an identical CDR3. The chain uses TRBV6-1 and TRBJ1-3; 7 bases agree with TRBD1. Germline V CDR1 and CDR2: MNHNS, SASEGT. The length of the CDR3 is 13 residues. V shed 6 bases, J shed 8 bases, and the junction held 7 bases outside the gene matches. CDR3: CASRRDSGDTIYF. The CDR3 bases are TGTGCCAGCAGGCGGGACAGTGGGGACACCATATATTTT.

The V gene is TRBV29-1, the J gene TRBJ2-1; 8 bases are a match to TRBD1. There are 13 residues in the CDR3. The V segment lost 4 bases and the J segment 4 bases; nucleotides outside the gene matches: 3. Germline V gene sequence: CDR1 SQVTM, CDR2 ANQGSEA. The CDR3 DNA sequence: TGCAGCGTTGTCCACAGGGGGTACAATGAGCAGTTCTTC. This encodes CSVVHRGYNEQFF.

The V and J genes are TRBV27 and TRBJ2-5; 9 nucleotides agree with TRBD2. This CDR3 contains 12 residues. Germline CDR1 and CDR2: MNHEY and SMNVEV (reference sequence). CDR3 DNA sequence: TGTGCAGCGGGAGGCGTCCAAGAGACCCAGTACTTC. It specifies CAAGGVQETQYF.

This clone was counted only a few times. The rearrangement links TRBV12-5 to TRBJ1-2; D is perhaps TRBD1 (6 bases). The germline V gene has CDR1 LGHNT and CDR2 FRNRAP. The CDR3 totals 15 residues. With 1 base removed from V and 4 bases from J, the gap between germline ends came to 13 bases. The CDR3 DNA follows: TGTGCTAGTGGTTTGGCCGAGACAGGCTTCTATGGCTACACCTTC. Encoded protein: CASGLAETGFYGYTF.

The chain employs TRBV19 and TRBJ2-3; TRBD1 agrees at 10 bases. Germline trimming cut 1 base from V and 3 bases from J; bases unmatched to any gene: 7. The CDR3 is 17 amino acids. The germline V gene encodes CDR1 LNHDA and CDR2 SQIVND (reference sequence). The CDR3 sequence is CASSIAGTGAGTDTQYF. The CDR3 region has the DNA TGTGCCAGTAGTATAGCGGGGACAGGGGCTGGAACAGATACGCAGTATTTT. The whole variable domain, remainder taken from reference TRBV19 and TRBJ2-3, is DGGITQSPKYLFRKEGQNVTLSCEQNLNHDAMYWYRQDPGQGLRLIYYSQIVNDFQKGDIAEGYSVSREKKESFPLTVTSAQKNPTAFYLCASSIAGTGAGTDTQYFGPGTRLTVL.

The gene calls are TRBV20-1 and TRBJ2-7; D remains unclear. Germline CDR1 DFQATT, CDR2 SNEGSKA (reference sequence). V lost 6 bases, J lost 5 bases, and 11 bases lay in between. The length of the CDR3 is 11 residues. CDR3 bases: TGCAGTGCGGCTAGTGAGGACGAGCAGTACTTC. Translated, it gives CSAASEDEQYF.

This clone occurred a few times. This sequence joins TRBV7-9 and TRBJ1-4; D remains ambiguous. Per the germline V gene, CDR1 is SEHNR and CDR2 is FQNEAQ (reference sequence). The V and J ends lost 4 bases and 5 bases respectively, with 11 bases between them. The CDR3 loop spans 14 amino acids. The CDR3 coding sequence is TGTGCCAGCAGCTGGACCGCGGGAAATGAAAAACTGTTTTTT. This codes for CASSWTAGNEKLFF.

The rearrangement joins TRBV29-1 to TRBJ2-1; a weak D match, TRBD1 (6 bases). The CDR3 is 15 amino acids. The germline V gene has CDR1 SQVTM and CDR2 ANQGSEA. The V gene lost 2 bases and the J gene lost 4 bases, with 15 bases spanning the gap. CDR3 sequence reads: CSVEQGNIRYNEQFF. For the CDR3, the DNA is TGCAGCGTTGAACAGGGGAATATAAGATACAATGAGCAGTTCTTC.

The CDR3 here is CSVRTHYEQYF. The CDR3 DNA sequence: TGCAGCGTTAGGACACACTACGAGCAGTACTTC. V usage is TRBV29-1 and J usage is TRBJ2-7; the D gene is possibly TRBD1 (5 bases). Per germline, CDR1 SQVTM and CDR2 ANQGSEA. V was pared by 5 bases and J by 3 bases, with 8 bases between. CDR3 length: 11 residues.

The chain carries TRBV11-2 and TRBJ2-3; D may be TRBD2 (5 bases). Trimming removed 6 bases at V and 0 bases at J, with 13 bases between. Germline values: CDR1 SGHAT, CDR2 FQNNGV. This CDR3 contains 15 residues. CDR3 sequence reads: CASSRTQKSTDTQYF. The CDR3 DNA sequence: TGTGCCAGCAGTAGGACTCAAAAGAGCACAGATACGCAGTATTTT.

The CDR3 DNA sequence: TGTGCCACTTCCGGGGCAGGGGGAGGTGAGCAGTACTTC. Its protein product is CATSGAGGGEQYF. The chain joins TRBV2 to TRBJ2-7; D is perhaps TRBD1 (7 bases). The CDR3 is 13 residues long. Trimming removed 10 bases at V and 7 bases at J, with 20 bases between. Germline assignment: CDR1 SNHLY and CDR2 FYNNEI.

The chain carries TRBV10-3 and TRBJ1-4; D unresolved. Germline V gives CDR1 ENHRY, CDR2 SYGVKD. V lost 0 bases and J lost 3, with 11 bases in between. This CDR3 comprises 16 residues. The CDR3 region has the DNA TGTGCCATCAGTGAGTCGCGGGAGGTAGCTAATGAAAAACTGTTTTTT. Amino acid sequence: CAISESREVANEKLFF.